This T cell receptor (beta chain) was identified during a study of OX40 agonist ivuxolimab in advanced cancers. Study at large: A male proportion of 82.7% was recorded, with mean age approximately 64 years and range roughly 23 to 85.

The table came from immunoSEQ multiplex PCR; TCRdb's copy has only in-frame clones and leaves some out. Of tens of thousands of clones in the sample, about 85% were seen once. The CDR3 is made up of 15 amino acids. Germline CDR1 SGHVS, CDR2 FNYEAQ. V was clipped by 3 bases and J by 2 bases, with 12 bases between them. Broader study findings: In a subset of nonresponders, normalized T-cell clonal expansion was also low. CD4+ and CD8+ T cells in blood underwent clonal expansion by week 6 at 0.1 to 3.0 mg/kg.

Comment on this clone: The antigen is undetermined.

The gene calls are TRBV7-6 and TRBJ2-3; D could derive from TRBD1 or TRBD2 (5 bases each). The clonotype comes from an adult with an advanced solid tumor such as melanoma, head and neck, liver or kidney cancer. The sequenced sample was CD4+ or CD8+ T cells sorted from blood, obtained in a trial of the OX40 agonist ivuxolimab. Here the CDR3 DNA reads TGTGCCAGCAGCTTGGGAGCAGGGTACACAGATACGCAGTATTTT. Translation gives CASSLGAGYTDTQYF.